These T cell receptor beta chains were read from a single sample in a study of technical replicates of blood from a few donors. Repertoires were generated with immunoSEQ multiplex PCR, while TCRdb's copy carries only in-frame clones and drops some. The sample contains under 85,000 clones, roughly 93% of which appear only once. The sample comprised T cells isolated from PBMCs. The receptors shown here come from a human donor in good health. CDR3s leave out the opening cysteine and the closing phenylalanine or tryptophan. The D gene is left open where the match is weak.

>NA|TRBV11-1|TRBJ1-1
ASSLGLRTELNTEAF
>TRBD2|TRBV28|TRBJ2-5
ASSFDSGETQY
>NA|TRBV28|TRBJ1-3
ASSSQGWSSGNTIY
>NA|TRBV4-1|TRBJ1-5
ASSQGGWAVQPQH
>TRBD1|TRBV27|TRBJ1-2
ASSLSRQGVYGYT
>NA|TRBV7-9|TRBJ2-7
ASSWGDSEQY
>NA|TRBV2|TRBJ2-4
ASIGLLEAGKNIQY
>NA|TRBV28|TRBJ2-3
ASSLWSDTDTQY
>NA|TRBV27|TRBJ2-1
ASSFESSPSYNEQF
>NA|TRBV18|TRBJ2-7
ASSPSGGELYYEQY
>NA|TRBV15|TRBJ1-1
ATSRQGMNTEAF
>TRBD2|TRBV4-2|TRBJ2-7
ASSQVAGQAYEQY
>TRBD1|TRBV28|TRBJ1-2
ASQNTGDYGYT
>NA|TRBV9|TRBJ1-2
ASSVGGSGNGYT
>NA|TRBV5-1|TRBJ1-2
ASSLHNGDGYT
>NA|TRBV15|TRBJ2-1
ATSRVAGNNEQF
>NA|TRBV19|TRBJ1-2
ASRENYGYT
>NA|TRBV6-5|TRBJ2-1
ASRATGLNEQF
>TRBD2|TRBV19|TRBJ2-1
AQDTGTSGSLYNEQF
>TRBD2|TRBV14|TRBJ2-7
ASSQGPGLAGVKQY
>NA|TRBV15|TRBJ2-3
ATGDWVVSTDTQY
>TRBD2|TRBV27|TRBJ2-7
ASSLGTSGSHEQY
>NA|TRBV29-1|TRBJ2-3
SVDGGRTDTQY
>TRBD2|TRBV7-8|TRBJ2-1
ASSLEGLADYNEQF
>NA|TRBV5-1|TRBJ1-1
ASSFEPRVGTF
>TRBD2|TRBV7-7|TRBJ2-3
ASSPYRGSTDTQY
>NA|TRBV7-6|TRBJ2-3
ASSPRGGGSFSDTQY
>NA|TRBV27|TRBJ2-5
ASSPAGLETQY
>TRBD2|TRBV5-1|TRBJ2-3
ASSMTSGSTDTQY
>NA|TRBV15|TRBJ1-4
ATSRDRGNEKLF
>NA|TRBV19|TRBJ2-1
ASSIRDSLYNEQF
>NA|TRBV21-1|TRBJ1-1
ASSSSGIQSTEAF
>TRBD1|TRBV7-2|TRBJ1-5
ASSEDRDYSNQPQH
>NA|TRBV5-1|TRBJ1-2
ASSLGHSSTGDGYT
>NA|TRBV7-9|TRBJ1-1
ASSRGAVLNTEAF
>TRBD2|TRBV5-4|TRBJ2-3
ASSLQAGGPSDTQY
>TRBD2|TRBV28|TRBJ2-3
ASSLGAGGRDTQY
>NA|TRBV7-2|TRBJ2-7
ASSPRRSAYEQY
>NA|TRBV30|TRBJ1-2
AWSVETTGGYT
>TRBD2|TRBV7-2|TRBJ2-7
ASSPTSGSGMQY
>TRBD1|TRBV6-5|TRBJ2-5
ASSETGTGGTQY
>NA|TRBV4-1|TRBJ1-1
ASSQFWLNTEAF
>NA|TRBV15|TRBJ2-5
ATEHGGLIQETQY
>TRBD1|TRBV29-1|TRBJ1-2
SVYRGGDYGYT
>NA|TRBV27|TRBJ2-7
ASSLRVPAYEQY
>NA|TRBV5-6|TRBJ2-7
ASSLSSYEQY
>TRBD1|TRBV5-1|TRBJ2-2
ASSLYRDRVGELF
>TRBD1|TRBV5-1|TRBJ1-3
ASSVRTQGANTIY
>NA|TRBV11-2|TRBJ1-1
ASSFGQLNTEAF
>NA|TRBV11-3|TRBJ2-7
ASSPFVGDIYEQY
>NA|TRBV14|TRBJ2-1
ASSQGGYNEQF
>NA|TRBV18|TRBJ2-3
ASSEAASTDTQY
>NA|TRBV6-1|TRBJ2-2
ASVRGTNTGELF
>TRBD2|TRBV7-9|TRBJ2-7
ASSNPGLAGSSYEQY
>TRBD2|TRBV5-1|TRBJ2-7
ASSLLLAGPYEQY